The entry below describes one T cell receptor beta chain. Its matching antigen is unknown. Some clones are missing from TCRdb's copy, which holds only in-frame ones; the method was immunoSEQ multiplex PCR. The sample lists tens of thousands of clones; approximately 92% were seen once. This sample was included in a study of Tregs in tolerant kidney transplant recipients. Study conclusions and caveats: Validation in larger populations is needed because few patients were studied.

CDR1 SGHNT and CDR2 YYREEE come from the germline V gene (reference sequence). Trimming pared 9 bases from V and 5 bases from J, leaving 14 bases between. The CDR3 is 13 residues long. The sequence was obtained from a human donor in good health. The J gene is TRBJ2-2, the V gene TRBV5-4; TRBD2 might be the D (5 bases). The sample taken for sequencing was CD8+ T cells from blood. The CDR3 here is CATGAPGTGELFF. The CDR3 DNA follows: TGTGCCACCGGAGCCCCGGGGACCGGGGAGCTGTTTTTT.